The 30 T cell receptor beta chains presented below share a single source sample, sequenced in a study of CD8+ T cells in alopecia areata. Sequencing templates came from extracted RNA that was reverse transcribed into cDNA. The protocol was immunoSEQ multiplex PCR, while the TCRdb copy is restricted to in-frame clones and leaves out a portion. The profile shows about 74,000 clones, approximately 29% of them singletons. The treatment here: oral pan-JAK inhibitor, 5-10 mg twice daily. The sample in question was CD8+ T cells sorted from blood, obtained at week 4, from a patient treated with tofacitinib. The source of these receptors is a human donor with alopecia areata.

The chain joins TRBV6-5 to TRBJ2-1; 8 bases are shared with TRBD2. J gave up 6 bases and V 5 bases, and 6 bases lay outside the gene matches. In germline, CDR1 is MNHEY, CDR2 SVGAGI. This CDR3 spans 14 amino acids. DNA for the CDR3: TGTGCCAGCAGTCCTCGGACTAGCATCAATGAGCAGTTCTTC. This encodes CASSPRTSINEQFF.

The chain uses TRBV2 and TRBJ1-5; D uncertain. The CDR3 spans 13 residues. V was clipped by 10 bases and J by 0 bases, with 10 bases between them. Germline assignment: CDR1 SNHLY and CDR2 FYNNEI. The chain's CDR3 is CATRRDSNQPQHF. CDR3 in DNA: TGTGCCACTCGCCGGGATAGCAATCAGCCCCAGCATTTT.

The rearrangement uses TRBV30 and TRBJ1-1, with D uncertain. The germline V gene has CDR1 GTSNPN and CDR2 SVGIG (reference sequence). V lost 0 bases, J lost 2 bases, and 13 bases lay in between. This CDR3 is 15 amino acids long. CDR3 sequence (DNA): TGTGCCTGGAGTGTTTTTGGGGTCGTTAACACTGAAGCTTTCTTT. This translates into CAWSVFGVVNTEAFF.

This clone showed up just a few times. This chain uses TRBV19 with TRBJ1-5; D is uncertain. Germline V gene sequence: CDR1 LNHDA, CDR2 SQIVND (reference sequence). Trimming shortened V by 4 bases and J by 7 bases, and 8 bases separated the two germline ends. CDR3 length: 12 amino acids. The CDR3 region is CASSTLRQPQHF. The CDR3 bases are TGTGCCAGTAGTACCCTACGGCAGCCCCAGCATTTT.

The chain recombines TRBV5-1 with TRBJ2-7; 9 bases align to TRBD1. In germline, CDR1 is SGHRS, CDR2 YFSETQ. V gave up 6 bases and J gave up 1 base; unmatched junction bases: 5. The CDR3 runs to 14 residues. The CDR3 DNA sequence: TGCGCCAGCAATATGGGGACAGGGTCCTACGAGCAGTACTTC. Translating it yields CASNMGTGSYEQYF.

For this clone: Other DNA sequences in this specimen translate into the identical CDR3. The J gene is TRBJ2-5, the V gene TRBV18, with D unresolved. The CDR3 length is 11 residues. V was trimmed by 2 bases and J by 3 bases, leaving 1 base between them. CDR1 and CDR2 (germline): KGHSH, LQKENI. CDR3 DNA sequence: TGTGCCAGCTCACCAGAAGAGACCCAGTACTTC. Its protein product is CASSPEETQYF.

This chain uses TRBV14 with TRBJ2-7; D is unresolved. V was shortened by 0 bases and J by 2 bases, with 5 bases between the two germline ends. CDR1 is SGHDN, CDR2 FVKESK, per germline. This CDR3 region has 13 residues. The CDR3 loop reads CASSQDGAYEQYF. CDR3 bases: TGTGCCAGCAGCCAAGATGGGGCCTACGAGCAGTACTTC. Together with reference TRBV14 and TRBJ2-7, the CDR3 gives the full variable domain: EAGVTQFPSHSVIEKGQTVTLRCDPISGHDNLYWYRRVMGKEIKFLLHFVKESKQDESGMPNNRFLAERTGGTYSTLKVQPAELEDSGVYFCASSQDGAYEQYFGPGTRLTVT.

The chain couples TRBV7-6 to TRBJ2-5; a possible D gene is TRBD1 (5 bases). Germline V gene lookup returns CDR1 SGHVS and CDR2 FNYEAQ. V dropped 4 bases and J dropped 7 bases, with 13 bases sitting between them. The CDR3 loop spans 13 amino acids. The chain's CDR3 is CASSSTVLGTQYF. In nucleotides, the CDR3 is TGTGCCAGCAGCTCGACAGTCCTTGGGACCCAGTACTTC.

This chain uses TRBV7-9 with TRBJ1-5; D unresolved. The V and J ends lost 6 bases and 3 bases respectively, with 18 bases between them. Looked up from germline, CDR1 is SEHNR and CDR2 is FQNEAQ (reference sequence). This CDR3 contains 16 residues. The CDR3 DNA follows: TGTGCCAGCAGTCTGGCCGCCTCGGGAAACAATCAGCCCCAGCATTTT. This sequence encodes CASSLAASGNNQPQHF.

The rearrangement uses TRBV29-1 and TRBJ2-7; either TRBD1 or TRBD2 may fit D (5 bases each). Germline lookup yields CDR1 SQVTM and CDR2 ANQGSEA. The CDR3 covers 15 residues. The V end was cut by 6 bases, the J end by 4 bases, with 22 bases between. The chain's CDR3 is CSVLDYGRDGYEQYF. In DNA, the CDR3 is TGCAGCGTGCTAGACTATGGCAGGGACGGGTACGAGCAGTACTTC.

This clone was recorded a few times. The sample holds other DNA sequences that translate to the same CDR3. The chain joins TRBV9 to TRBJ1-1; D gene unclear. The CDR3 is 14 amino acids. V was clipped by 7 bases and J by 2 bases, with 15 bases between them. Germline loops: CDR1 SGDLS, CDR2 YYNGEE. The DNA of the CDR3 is TGTGCCAGCTCCCCTGTGGGAGGAAACACTGAAGCTTTCTTT. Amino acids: CASSPVGGNTEAFF.

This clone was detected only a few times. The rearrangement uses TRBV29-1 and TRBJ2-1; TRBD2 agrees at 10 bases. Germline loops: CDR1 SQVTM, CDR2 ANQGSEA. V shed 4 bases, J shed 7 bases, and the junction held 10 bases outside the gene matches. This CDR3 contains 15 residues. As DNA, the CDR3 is TGCAGCGTTGTAGGAGCGGGAGGGATAAAAAATGAGCAGTTCTTC. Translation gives CSVVGAGGIKNEQFF.

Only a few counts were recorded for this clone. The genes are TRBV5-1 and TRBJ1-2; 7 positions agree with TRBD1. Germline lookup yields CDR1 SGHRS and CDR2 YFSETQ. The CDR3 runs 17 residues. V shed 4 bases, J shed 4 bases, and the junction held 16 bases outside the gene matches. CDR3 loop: CASSGDRDSYPIYGYTF. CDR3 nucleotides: TGCGCCAGCAGCGGCGACAGGGACTCGTACCCAATCTATGGCTACACCTTC.

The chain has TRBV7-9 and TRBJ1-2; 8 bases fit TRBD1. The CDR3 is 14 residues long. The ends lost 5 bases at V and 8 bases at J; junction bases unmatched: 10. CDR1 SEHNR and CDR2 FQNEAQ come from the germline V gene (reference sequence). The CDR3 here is CASSPLDRASGYTF. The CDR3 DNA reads TGTGCCAGCAGCCCCTTGGACAGGGCGAGCGGCTACACCTTC.

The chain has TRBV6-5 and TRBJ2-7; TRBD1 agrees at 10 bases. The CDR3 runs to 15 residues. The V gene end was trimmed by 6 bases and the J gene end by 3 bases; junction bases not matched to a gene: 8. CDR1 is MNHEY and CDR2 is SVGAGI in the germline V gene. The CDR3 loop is CASSPTGGHVYEQYF. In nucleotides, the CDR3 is TGTGCCAGCAGCCCGACAGGGGGCCACGTCTACGAGCAGTACTTC.

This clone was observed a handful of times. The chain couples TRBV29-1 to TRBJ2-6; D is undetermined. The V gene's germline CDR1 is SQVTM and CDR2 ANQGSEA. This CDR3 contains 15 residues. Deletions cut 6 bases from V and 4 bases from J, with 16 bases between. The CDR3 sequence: CSVKDRRSGANVLTF. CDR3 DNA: TGCAGCGTGAAAGACCGCCGGTCGGGGGCCAACGTCCTGACTTTC.

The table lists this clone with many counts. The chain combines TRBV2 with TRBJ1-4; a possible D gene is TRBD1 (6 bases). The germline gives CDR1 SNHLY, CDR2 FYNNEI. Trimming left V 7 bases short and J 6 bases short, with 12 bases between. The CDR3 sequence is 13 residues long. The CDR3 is CASTTGMDEKLFF. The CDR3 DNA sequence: TGTGCCAGCACGACAGGCATGGATGAAAAACTGTTTTTT.

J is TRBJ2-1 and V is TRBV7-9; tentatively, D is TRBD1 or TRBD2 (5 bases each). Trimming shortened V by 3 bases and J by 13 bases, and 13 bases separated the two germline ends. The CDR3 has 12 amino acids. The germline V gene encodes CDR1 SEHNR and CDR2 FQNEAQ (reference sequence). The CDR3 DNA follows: TGTGCCAGCAGCTTGGGGGAGAGAGATCAGTTCTTC. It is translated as CASSLGERDQFF.

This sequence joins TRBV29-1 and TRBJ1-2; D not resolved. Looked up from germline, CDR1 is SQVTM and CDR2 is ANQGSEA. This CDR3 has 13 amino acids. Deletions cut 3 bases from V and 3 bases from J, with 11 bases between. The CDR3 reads CSVEDGRDYGYTF. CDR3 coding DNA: TGCAGCGTTGAGGACGGGCGGGACTATGGCTACACCTTC.

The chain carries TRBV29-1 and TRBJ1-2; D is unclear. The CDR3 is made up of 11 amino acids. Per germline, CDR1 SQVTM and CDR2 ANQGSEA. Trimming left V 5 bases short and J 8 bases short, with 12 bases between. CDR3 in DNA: TGCAGCGTTCCGGACCTGGGAGGCTACACCTTC. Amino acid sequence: CSVPDLGGYTF.

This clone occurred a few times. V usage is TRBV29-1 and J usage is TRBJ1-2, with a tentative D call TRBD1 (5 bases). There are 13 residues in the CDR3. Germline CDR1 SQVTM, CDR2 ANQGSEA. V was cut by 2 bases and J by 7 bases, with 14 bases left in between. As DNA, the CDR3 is TGCAGCGTTGAATCAGGGAGGGAGAGTGGCTACACCTTC. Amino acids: CSVESGRESGYTF.

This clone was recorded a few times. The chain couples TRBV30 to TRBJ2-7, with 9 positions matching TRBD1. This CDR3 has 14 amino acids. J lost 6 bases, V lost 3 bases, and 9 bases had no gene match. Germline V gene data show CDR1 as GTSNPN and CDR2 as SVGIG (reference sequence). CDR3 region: CAWSAGQGLGEQYF. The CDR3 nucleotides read TGTGCCTGGAGCGCGGGACAGGGATTGGGCGAGCAGTACTTC.

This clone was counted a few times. The CDR3 is CASSGYTDTQYF. CDR3 bases: TGTGCCAGCAGCGGATACACAGATACGCAGTATTTT. The rearrangement joins TRBV9 to TRBJ2-3; D gene unclear. This CDR3 comprises 12 residues. V was clipped by 3 bases and J by 2 bases, with 4 bases between them. The germline V gene has CDR1 SGDLS and CDR2 YYNGEE.

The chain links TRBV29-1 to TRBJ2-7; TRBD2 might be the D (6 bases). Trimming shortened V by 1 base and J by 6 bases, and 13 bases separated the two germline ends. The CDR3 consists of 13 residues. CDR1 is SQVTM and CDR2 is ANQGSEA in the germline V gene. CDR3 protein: CSVEGRGMGEQYF. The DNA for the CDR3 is TGCAGCGTTGAAGGACGGGGGATGGGCGAGCAGTACTTC.

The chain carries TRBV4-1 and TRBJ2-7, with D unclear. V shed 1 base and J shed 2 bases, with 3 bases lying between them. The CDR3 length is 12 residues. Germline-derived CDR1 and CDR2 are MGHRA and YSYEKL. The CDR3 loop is CASSQGTYEQYF. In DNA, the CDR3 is TGCGCCAGCAGCCAAGGTACCTACGAGCAGTACTTC.

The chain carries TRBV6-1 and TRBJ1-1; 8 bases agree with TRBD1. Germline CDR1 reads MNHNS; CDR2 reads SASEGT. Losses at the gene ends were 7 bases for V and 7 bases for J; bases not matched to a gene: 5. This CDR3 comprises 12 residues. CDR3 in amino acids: CASNAGGFEAFF. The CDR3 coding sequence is TGTGCCAGCAACGCAGGGGGCTTTGAAGCTTTCTTT.

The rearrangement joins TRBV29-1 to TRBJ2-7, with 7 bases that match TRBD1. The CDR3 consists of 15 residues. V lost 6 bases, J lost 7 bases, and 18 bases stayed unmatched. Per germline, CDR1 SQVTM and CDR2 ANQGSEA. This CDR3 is CSVIDRVEYGMEQYF. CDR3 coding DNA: TGCAGCGTCATAGACAGGGTCGAGTACGGAATGGAGCAGTACTTC.

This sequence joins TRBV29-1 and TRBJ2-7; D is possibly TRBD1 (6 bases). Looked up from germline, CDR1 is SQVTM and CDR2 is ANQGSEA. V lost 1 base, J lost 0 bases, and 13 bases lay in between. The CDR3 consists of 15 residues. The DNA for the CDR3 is TGCAGCGTTGAAGGGGGGCAGGGTGCCTCCTACGAGCAGTACTTC. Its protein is CSVEGGQGASYEQYF.

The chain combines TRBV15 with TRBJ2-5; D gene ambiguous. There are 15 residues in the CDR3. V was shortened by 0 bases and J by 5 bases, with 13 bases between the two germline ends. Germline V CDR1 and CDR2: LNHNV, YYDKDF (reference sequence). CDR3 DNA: TGTGCCACCAGCAGAGATCTGTCCATCGGGGAGACCCAGTACTTC. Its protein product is CATSRDLSIGETQYF.

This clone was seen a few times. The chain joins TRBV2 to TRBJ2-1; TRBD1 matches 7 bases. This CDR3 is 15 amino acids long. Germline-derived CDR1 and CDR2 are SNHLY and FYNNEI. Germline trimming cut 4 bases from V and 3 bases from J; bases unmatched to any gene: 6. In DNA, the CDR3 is TGTGCCAGCAGTGCCCGGGACAGATTCTACAATGAGCAGTTCTTC. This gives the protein CASSARDRFYNEQFF. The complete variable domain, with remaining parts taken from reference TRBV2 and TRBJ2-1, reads EPEVTQTPSHQVTQMGQEVILRCVPISNHLYFYWYRQILGQKVEFLVSFYNNEISEKSEIFDDQFSVERPDGSNFTLKIRSTKLEDSAMYFCASSARDRFYNEQFFGPGTRLTVL.